Below, 30 T cell receptor beta chains from the same sample are listed, as sequenced in a study of cytotoxic CD8 clonotypes in ibrutinib-treated CLL. Measured with immunoSEQ multiplex PCR; TCRdb has only the in-frame clones, and not every one. The sample includes 150,000 to 200,000 clones, about 88% seen only once; the top ten take 3% to 3.5%. Sequencing used PBMCs, obtained at disease progression, from a patient treated with ibrutinib. These receptors all come from a human donor with chronic lymphocytic leukemia.

The chain employs TRBV29-1 and TRBJ2-3; possible D gene TRBD1, 6 bases. Germline CDR1 reads SQVTM; CDR2 reads ANQGSEA. The CDR3 covers 15 residues. The V end was cut by 4 bases, the J end by 3 bases, with 17 bases between. This chain's CDR3 is CSVGEGGQGTDTQYF. The CDR3 nucleotides read TGCAGCGTTGGAGAAGGGGGTCAGGGAACAGATACGCAGTATTTT.

The V and J genes are TRBV5-8 and TRBJ1-2; 8 bases match TRBD1. Looked up from germline, CDR1 is SGHTS and CDR2 is YDEGEE. Unmatched junction bases numbered 10, after V lost 4 bases and J lost 5 bases. The CDR3 runs to 15 residues. This chain's CDR3 is CASSIPGTGLYGYTF. The CDR3 nucleotides read TGTGCCAGCAGCATCCCCGGGACAGGATTATATGGCTACACCTTC. The whole variable domain, remainder taken from reference TRBV5-8 and TRBJ1-2, is EAGVTQSPTHLIKTRGQQATLRCSPISGHTSVYWYQQALGLGLQFLLWYDEGEERNRGNFPPRFSGRQFPNYSSELNVNALELEDSALYLCASSIPGTGLYGYTFGSGTRLTVV.

The chain is built from TRBV2 and TRBJ1-4, with 8 bases identical to TRBD1. The J segment lost 8 bases and the V segment lost 1 base, leaving 12 bases of the junction unmatched. The CDR3 has 17 amino acids. Germline V lookup: CDR1 SNHLY, CDR2 FYNNEI. The CDR3 region is CASSEGVGSRGREKLFF. In DNA form, the CDR3 reads TGTGCCAGCAGTGAAGGTGTTGGTAGCAGGGGGCGAGAAAAACTGTTTTTT.

This clone has a handful of counts. The chain recombines TRBV4-1 with TRBJ2-5, with TRBD1 as a possible D gene (6 bases). Germline loops: CDR1 MGHRA, CDR2 YSYEKL. This CDR3 is built from 13 residues. V was cut by 3 bases and J by 4 bases, with 9 bases left in between. DNA of the CDR3: TGCGCCAGCAGCCAGGGGGCTTTAGAGACCCAGTACTTC. It translates to CASSQGALETQYF.

This clone was seen a single time. This chain connects TRBV19 to TRBJ1-1, with no clear D. The germline V gene encodes CDR1 LNHDA and CDR2 SQIVND (reference sequence). CDR3 length equals 15 residues. With 6 bases removed from V and 7 bases from J, the gap between germline ends came to 21 bases. CDR3: CASRPWWAEVDEAFF. CDR3 DNA: TGTGCCAGTAGGCCTTGGTGGGCCGAGGTGGATGAAGCTTTCTTT.

V gene TRBV21-1 combines with J gene TRBJ1-2. TRBV21-1 is annotated as a pseudogene. This CDR3 spans 16 amino acids. CDR3 region: CASSKALRGGERGYTF. The CDR3 DNA is TGTGCCAGCAGCAAAGCGTTACGAGGGGGGGAACGAGGCTACACCTTC.

The rearrangement joins TRBV18 to TRBJ2-5; D possibly matches TRBD1 or TRBD2 (5 bases each). Trimming left V 0 bases short and J 0 bases short, with 8 bases between. This CDR3 has 15 amino acids. CDR1 and CDR2 from the germline V gene are KGHSH and LQKENI. CDR3 bases: TGTGCCAGCTCACCACCAGGGACGTACCAAGAGACCCAGTACTTC. It is translated as CASSPPGTYQETQYF.

The chain employs TRBV10-3 and TRBJ1-1, with D hard to call. This CDR3 contains 11 residues. V lost 10 bases, J lost 8 bases, and 14 bases lay in between. CDR1 is ENHRY and CDR2 is SYGVKD in the germline V gene. CDR3 in amino acids: CATRASREAFF. The CDR3 DNA sequence: TGTGCCACCCGGGCCTCTCGGGAAGCTTTCTTT.

V usage is TRBV27 and J usage is TRBJ2-5; 7 positions match TRBD1. The CDR3 sequence is 13 residues long. Trimming removed 5 bases from V and 6 bases from J; junction bases left unmatched: 6. Looked up from germline, CDR1 is MNHEY and CDR2 is SMNVEV (reference sequence). In DNA, the CDR3 is TGTGCCAGCAGTAGTACAGGGGAGAAGACCCAGTACTTC. Its protein is CASSSTGEKTQYF.

The V call is TRBV6-5, the J call TRBJ1-5; 11 positions agree with TRBD1. CDR1 is MNHEY, CDR2 SVGAGI, per germline. The CDR3 runs 14 residues. V gave up 6 bases and J gave up 10 bases; unmatched junction bases: 8. The CDR3 here is CASSQGQGGIPQHF. As DNA, the CDR3 is TGTGCCAGCAGCCAGGGACAGGGGGGAATTCCCCAGCATTTT.

The J gene is TRBJ1-1, the V gene TRBV19, with no clear D. CDR3 size: 18 residues. Germline V gene sequence: CDR1 LNHDA, CDR2 SQIVND (reference sequence). V dropped 7 bases and J dropped 0 bases, with 24 bases sitting between them. CDR3 amino acids: CASNPTHRAPVMNTEAFF. In DNA, the CDR3 is TGTGCCAGTAACCCCACCCACCGGGCACCCGTAATGAACACTGAAGCTTTCTTT.

This sequence joins TRBV5-1 and TRBJ2-2, with unresolved D. Germline V gives CDR1 SGHRS, CDR2 YFSETQ. Deletions cut 6 bases from V and 7 bases from J, with 7 bases between. The CDR3 sequence is 11 residues long. The CDR3 region is CASTSGGELFF. CDR3 sequence (DNA): TGCGCCAGCACGAGTGGCGGGGAGCTGTTTTTT.

The chain combines TRBV6-5 with TRBJ2-5, with TRBD2 matching 11 bases. V lost 4 bases and J lost 1; bases outside the gene matches: 2. The germline V gene has CDR1 MNHEY and CDR2 SVGAGI. The CDR3 is 15 residues long. In nucleotides, the CDR3 is TGTGCCAGCAGTTTGGGACTAGCGGTCCAAGAGACCCAGTACTTC. Protein product: CASSLGLAVQETQYF.

The rearrangement links TRBV10-3 to TRBJ2-7; 11 bases match TRBD1. This CDR3 has 14 amino acids. Losses at the gene ends were 6 bases for V and 5 bases for J; bases not matched to a gene: 6. Per germline, CDR1 ENHRY and CDR2 SYGVKD. The CDR3 bases are TGTGCCATCAGGATGGGACAGGGGGAAAACGAGCAGTACTTC. It yields the protein CAIRMGQGENEQYF.

The V call is TRBV7-6, the J call TRBJ1-2; D not certain. The V gene's germline CDR1 is SGHVS and CDR2 FNYEAQ. Trimming stripped 0 bases from V and 3 bases from J, with 5 bases between. This CDR3 is 13 amino acids long. Here the CDR3 DNA reads TGTGCCAGCAGCTTAGCGGGCGACTATGGCTACACCTTC. It yields the protein CASSLAGDYGYTF.

This chain joins TRBV19 and TRBJ2-3; D is unresolved. The CDR3 has 14 amino acids. Trimming stripped 2 bases from V and 2 bases from J, with 8 bases between. The germline V gene encodes CDR1 LNHDA and CDR2 SQIVND (reference sequence). Here the CDR3 reads CASSINRATDTQYF. The CDR3 bases are TGTGCCAGTAGTATAAACCGGGCCACAGATACGCAGTATTTT.

V is TRBV27 and J is TRBJ2-1; 11 positions agree with TRBD2. In germline, CDR1 is MNHEY, CDR2 SMNVEV (reference sequence). This CDR3 spans 15 amino acids. The trim removed 3 bases at V and 7 bases at J, leaving 5 bases unmatched. The CDR3 protein is CASSLGLAETNEQFF. CDR3 in DNA: TGTGCCAGCAGTTTGGGACTAGCGGAGACTAATGAGCAGTTCTTC.

The J gene is TRBJ2-1, the V gene TRBV15; 10 bases are shared with TRBD2. CDR1 and CDR2 from the germline V gene are LNHNV and YYDKDF (reference sequence). With V trimmed by 1 base and J by 6 bases, 6 bases remained unmatched. This CDR3 comprises 16 residues. Here the CDR3 DNA reads TGTGCCACCAGCAGAGTAAGGCTAGCGGGAGTCAATGAGCAGTTCTTC. Encoded protein: CATSRVRLAGVNEQFF.

V usage is TRBV4-3 and J usage is TRBJ1-2, with 9 bases matching TRBD1. V gave up 4 bases and J gave up 7 bases; unmatched junction bases: 13. This CDR3 has 16 residues. Germline V lookup: CDR1 LGHNA, CDR2 YSLEER. The CDR3 protein is CASSPTLGQGSGGYTF. The DNA for the CDR3 is TGCGCCAGCAGCCCGACGTTGGGACAGGGCTCGGGTGGCTACACCTTC.

The chain recombines TRBV9 with TRBJ2-3, with TRBD1 as a possible D gene (7 bases). The CDR3 runs to 15 residues. V lost 3 bases and J lost 0, with 11 bases in between. Germline CDR1 and CDR2: SGDLS and YYNGEE. The CDR3 reads CASSEGGQSTDTQYF. The DNA for the CDR3 is TGTGCCAGCAGCGAGGGGGGACAGAGCACAGATACGCAGTATTTT.

This chain links TRBV5-1 with TRBJ1-2, with D unresolved. This CDR3 is 18 amino acids long. Looked up from germline, CDR1 is SGHRS and CDR2 is YFSETQ. The V gene lost 4 bases and the J gene lost 1 base, with 23 bases spanning the gap. The DNA for the CDR3 is TGCGCCAGCAGCGGCGACACATCGTCCAGGATTTTTAACTATGGCTACACCTTC. The encoded protein is CASSGDTSSRIFNYGYTF.

The gene calls are TRBV11-2 and TRBJ2-3; D gene ambiguous. CDR1 and CDR2 (germline): SGHAT, FQNNGV. This CDR3 region has 12 residues. V was cut by 2 bases and J by 6 bases, with 6 bases left in between. CDR3 sequence reads: CASSLNPDTQYF. The CDR3 region has the DNA TGTGCCAGCAGCTTAAACCCTGATACGCAGTATTTT.

The chain has TRBV5-6 and TRBJ1-5; tentative D call: TRBD1 (6 bases). V was shortened by 1 base and J by 0 bases, with 11 bases between the two germline ends. Looked up from germline, CDR1 is SGHDT and CDR2 is YYEEEE. There are 16 residues in the CDR3. In nucleotides, the CDR3 is TGTGCCAGCAGCTTGTTCAGGGGAGATAGCAATCAGCCCCAGCATTTT. Amino acids: CASSLFRGDSNQPQHF.

V usage is TRBV19 and J usage is TRBJ1-5, with D unclear. This CDR3 is 17 amino acids long. CDR1 is LNHDA, CDR2 SQIVND, per germline (reference sequence). V was shortened by 3 bases and J by 3 bases, with 18 bases between the two germline ends. The CDR3 loop is CASSMEGASDINQPQHF. The CDR3 coding sequence is TGTGCCAGTAGTATGGAGGGTGCAAGTGACATCAATCAGCCCCAGCATTTT.

The chain combines TRBV2 with TRBJ1-1; tentative D call: TRBD1 (5 bases). This CDR3 spans 14 amino acids. The germline V gene encodes CDR1 SNHLY and CDR2 FYNNEI. V lost 4 bases and J 1 base, leaving 10 bases between the germline ends. The CDR3 coding sequence is TGTGCCAGCAGTGTGGGTAGGGGGAACACTGAAGCTTTCTTT. Protein sequence: CASSVGRGNTEAFF.

J is TRBJ1-2 and V is TRBV29-1; no clear D gene. The CDR3 extends over 14 amino acids. Germline lookup yields CDR1 SQVTM and CDR2 ANQGSEA. V was trimmed by 4 bases and J by 0 bases, leaving 12 bases between them. The CDR3: CSVVYPSANYGYTF. The CDR3 nucleotides read TGCAGCGTTGTATATCCGTCGGCTAACTATGGCTACACCTTC.

V and J are TRBV19 and TRBJ2-3, with a tentative D call TRBD2 (5 bases). CDR1 is LNHDA and CDR2 is SQIVND in the germline V gene (reference sequence). The V end was cut by 10 bases, the J end by 1 base, with 18 bases between. CDR3 length equals 15 residues. CDR3 sequence (DNA): TGTGCCACTTCAGTGATGGCGCGGGGCACAGATACGCAGTATTTT. Amino acid sequence: CATSVMARGTDTQYF.

The chain has TRBV5-1 and TRBJ1-1; the D gene is possibly TRBD1 (5 bases). CDR3 length: 15 residues. Germline values: CDR1 SGHRS, CDR2 YFSETQ. V was cut by 1 base and J by 1 base, with 11 bases left in between. CDR3 coding DNA: TGCGCCAGCAGCTTGTGGGACTCAAAGAACACTGAAGCTTTCTTT. It specifies CASSLWDSKNTEAFF.

The chain is built from TRBV7-2 and TRBJ2-7; 7 positions match TRBD1. The germline gives CDR1 SGHTA, CDR2 FQGNSA. CDR3 size: 14 residues. The trim removed 4 bases at V and 6 bases at J, leaving 9 bases unmatched. The CDR3 DNA sequence: TGTGCCAGCAGCTGGCAGGGGGACATTTTCGAGCAGTACTTC. Translating it yields CASSWQGDIFEQYF.

This clone was detected only a few times. This chain joins TRBV4-3 and TRBJ2-2; 9 nucleotides match TRBD2. CDR3 length equals 16 residues. Per germline, CDR1 LGHNA and CDR2 YSLEER. V was clipped by 0 bases and J by 15 bases; unmatched bases: 14. This CDR3 reads CASSQDRVGGRDRMFF. The CDR3 nucleotides are TGCGCCAGCAGCCAAGATAGGGTCGGCGGGAGGGATAGGATGTTTTTT.